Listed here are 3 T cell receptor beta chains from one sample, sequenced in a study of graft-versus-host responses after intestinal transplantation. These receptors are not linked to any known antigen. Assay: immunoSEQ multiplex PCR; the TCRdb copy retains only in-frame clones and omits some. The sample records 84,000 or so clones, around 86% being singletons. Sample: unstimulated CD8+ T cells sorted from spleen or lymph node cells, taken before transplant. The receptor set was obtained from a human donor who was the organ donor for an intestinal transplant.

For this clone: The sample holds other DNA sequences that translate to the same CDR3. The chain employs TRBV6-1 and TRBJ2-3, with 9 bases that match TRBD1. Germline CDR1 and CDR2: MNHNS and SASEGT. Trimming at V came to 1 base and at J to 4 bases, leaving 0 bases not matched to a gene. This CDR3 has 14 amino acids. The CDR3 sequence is CASSEGQGADTQYF. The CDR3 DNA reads TGTGCCAGCAGTGAAGGACAGGGGGCAGATACGCAGTATTTT.

Written as DNA, the CDR3 is TGTGCCAGCAGCGTAGTCGAGACAGGGATGGCTTTCTTT. Translating gives CASSVVETGMAFF. The chain uses TRBV9 and TRBJ1-1, with 7 bases aligning to TRBD1. The V gene's germline CDR1 is SGDLS and CDR2 YYNGEE. This CDR3 has 13 amino acids. Trimming took 0 bases from V and 11 from J; bases not matched to a gene: 7.

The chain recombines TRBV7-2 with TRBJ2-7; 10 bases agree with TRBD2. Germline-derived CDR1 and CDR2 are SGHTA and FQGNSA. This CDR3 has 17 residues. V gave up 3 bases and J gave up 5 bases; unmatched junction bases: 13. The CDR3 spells CASSFPPSGGEVDEQYF. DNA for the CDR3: TGTGCCAGCAGCTTCCCCCCGAGCGGGGGGGAGGTGGACGAGCAGTACTTC.